The rows below give T cell receptor beta chains drawn from one sample of a study of blood T cell repertoires in COVID-19. Assay used: immunoSEQ multiplex PCR; TCRdb lists only in-frame clones, some missing. Of more than 300,000 clones in the sample, approximately 90% were seen once. Specimen: PBMCs or T cells enriched from blood (not recorded which). The receptor source for this set is a woman aged 18-29 years who had recovered from COVID-19. Each CDR3 is given with its conserved first and last residue. Fields, in order: V gene, D gene, J gene, clone size, CDR3 protein, CDR3 DNA. A D gene is named only where the DNA matches it firmly. Rows give clone size only sometimes, using once, few, many, or a class for an expanded clone.

TRBV4-3	TRBD1	TRBJ1-2	-	CASSQGGQGAFYGYTF	TGCGCCAGCAGCCAAGGAGGGCAGGGGGCATTCTATGGCTACACCTTC
TRBV7-3	-	TRBJ2-7	-	CASSQGPGSYEQYF	TGTGCCAGCAGCCAGGGGCCGGGCTCCTACGAGCAGTACTTC
TRBV3-1/TRBV3-2	TRBD1	TRBJ1-4	-	CASSPTGSNEKLFF	TGTGCCAGCAGTCCGACAGGGAGTAATGAAAAACTGTTTTTT
TRBV5-1	-	TRBJ1-1	-	CASSFVMLRRENTEAFF	TGCGCCAGCAGCTTTGTTATGTTGCGACGGGAGAACACTGAAGCTTTCTTT
TRBV30	TRBD1	TRBJ1-2	-	CAWSVRGTGSPGYTF	TGTGCCTGGAGTGTACGGGGGACAGGGTCCCCTGGCTACACCTTC
TRBV28	-	TRBJ1-5	-	CASSFSGNQPQHF	TGTGCCAGCAGTTTTTCGGGCAATCAGCCCCAGCATTTT
TRBV3-1/TRBV3-2	TRBD1	TRBJ2-7	-	CASSQSVGQGRNSYEQYF	TGTGCCAGCAGCCAAAGTGTTGGACAGGGCCGCAACTCCTACGAGCAGTACTTC
TRBV2	-	TRBJ2-7	-	CASSVDSAQYF	TGTGCCAGCAGTGTAGACTCGGCGCAGTACTTC
TRBV7-6	TRBD2	TRBJ2-1	-	CASSLGRGGPADEQFF	TGTGCCAGCAGCTTAGGTCGGGGGGGGCCGGCTGATGAGCAGTTCTTC
TRBV7-9	-	TRBJ2-2	few	CASRLSAGELFF	TGTGCCAGCAGATTATCGGCCGGGGAGCTGTTTTTT
TRBV6-4	-	TRBJ1-4	-	CARGPEVGNEKLFF	TGTGCTCGAGGCCCGGAGGTCGGTAATGAAAAACTGTTTTTT
TRBV6-6	TRBD2	TRBJ2-5	-	CASSLSRGYEETQYF	TGTGCCAGCAGTTTGTCGCGGGGGTATGAAGAGACCCAGTACTTC
TRBV19	TRBD2	TRBJ2-1	-	CASSIDRLAGGYNEQFF	TGTGCCAGTAGTATAGATCGCCTAGCGGGGGGTTACAATGAGCAGTTCTTC
TRBV6-1	-	TRBJ1-5	-	CASSEVGPDQPQHF	TGTGCCAGCAGTGAAGTGGGGCCCGATCAGCCCCAGCATTTT
TRBV5-6	-	TRBJ1-3	once	CASSQAANTIYF	TGTGCCAGCAGCCAAGCTGCCAACACCATATATTTT
TRBV18	TRBD1	TRBJ2-7	-	CASSPSRQGALDEQYF	TGTGCCAGCTCACCTAGCCGACAGGGGGCTCTCGACGAGCAGTACTTC
TRBV7-2	TRBD2	TRBJ2-3	-	CASSYPTTGLAEKDTQYF	TGTGCCAGCAGCTACCCTACGACTGGGCTAGCGGAAAAAGATACGCAGTATTTT
TRBV21-1	-	TRBJ1-1	-	CASSKVGPLPTEAFF	TGTGCCAGCAGCAAAGTGGGGCCGCTTCCCACTGAAGCTTTCTTT
TRBV14	-	TRBJ1-4	-	CASSPSRLELFF	TGTGCCAGCAGCCCCAGCCGACTAGAACTGTTTTTT
TRBV30	-	TRBJ1-2	-	CAWGPTHTGSANYGYTF	TGTGCCTGGGGGCCGACACATACAGGGTCTGCTAACTATGGCTACACCTTC
TRBV7-2	-	TRBJ1-5	-	CASSAAGQTVLRNF	TGTGCCAGCAGCGCCGCCGGACAGACAGTCCTCCGGAATTTT
TRBV28	-	TRBJ1-2	-	CASSRDNLVIRSYGYTF	TGTGCCAGCAGCCGGGACAACCTTGTCATCCGGTCCTATGGCTACACCTTC
TRBV7-8	TRBD1	TRBJ2-7	once	CASSSGQGHSYEQYF	TGTGCCAGCAGCTCAGGACAGGGTCATTCCTACGAGCAGTACTTC
TRBV5-6	TRBD1	TRBJ1-1	few	CASSFVSGTGFLAFF	TGTGCCAGCAGCTTTGTATCCGGGACAGGGTTTTTAGCTTTCTTT
TRBV18	TRBD1	TRBJ2-1	-	CATAWDRYSNEQFF	TGTGCCACCGCCTGGGACAGATACTCCAATGAGCAGTTCTTC
TRBV6-6	TRBD1	TRBJ1-5	-	CASSYAGQGGNQPQHF	TGTGCCAGCAGTTACGCGGGACAGGGGGGCAATCAGCCCCAGCATTTT
TRBV2	TRBD2	TRBJ2-3	-	CAGASGGRTDTQYF	TGTGCGGGAGCTAGCGGGGGGAGAACAGATACGCAGTATTTT
TRBV3-1/TRBV3-2	-	TRBJ2-7	-	CASSQDPEVAIPYEQYF	TGTGCCAGCAGCCAAGACCCGGAGGTGGCTATTCCGTACGAGCAGTACTTC
TRBV3-1/TRBV3-2	TRBD1	TRBJ1-2	-	CASSQDAIRQGGYTF	TGTGCCAGCAGCCAAGATGCAATTCGACAGGGGGGTTACACCTTC
TRBV4-2	-	TRBJ1-4	-	CASSQGRSRGRFNEKLFF	TGTGCCAGCAGCCAAGGTCGGTCCAGGGGACGGTTTAATGAAAAACTGTTTTTT
TRBV2	-	TRBJ2-1	-	CASSEWSGGGFF	TGTGCCAGCAGTGAATGGTCAGGGGGAGGGTTCTTC
TRBV28	-	TRBJ1-1	few	CASSSFPGSMNTEAFF	TGTGCCAGCAGTTCATTTCCAGGATCGATGAACACTGAAGCTTTCTTT
TRBV7-2	-	TRBJ1-2	few	CASSTVATGSWVYGYTF	TGTGCCAGCAGCACGGTGGCGACAGGCTCATGGGTCTATGGCTACACCTTC
TRBV7-9	TRBD1	TRBJ1-4	-	CASRRTGEPRKLFF	TGTGCCAGCAGGCGAACAGGGGAGCCGAGGAAACTGTTTTTT
TRBV9	-	TRBJ1-2	once	CASNTGAPNYGYTF	TGTGCCAGCAACACAGGAGCACCCAACTATGGCTACACCTTC
TRBV11-2	TRBD1	TRBJ1-6	-	CASSLDRRQGTSPLHF	TGTGCCAGCAGCTTAGATCGAAGACAGGGGACTTCACCCCTCCACTTT
TRBV10-3	-	TRBJ1-6	-	CAISESNGYNSPLHF	TGTGCCATCAGTGAGTCCAACGGTTATAATTCACCCCTCCACTTT
TRBV7-9	TRBD1	TRBJ2-2	-	CASSFGAGGGTGELFF	TGTGCCAGCAGCTTCGGGGCAGGGGGCGGAACCGGGGAGCTGTTTTTT
TRBV4-3	TRBD1	TRBJ1-6	-	CASSLGDRGLSPLHF	TGCGCCAGCAGCCTGGGCGACAGGGGATTATCACCCCTCCACTTT
TRBV30	TRBD2	TRBJ2-7	-	CAWTVLKKAGVSEQYF	TGTGCCTGGACGGTCTTAAAAAAGGCGGGGGTTTCCGAGCAGTACTTC